These 3 T cell receptor beta chains were all obtained from the same sample, sequenced in a study of blood T cell repertoires in COVID-19. TCRdb keeps only in-frame clones here, not all; method: immunoSEQ multiplex PCR. The data hold about 85,000 clones, with roughly nine tenths observed a single time. Sequences were obtained from peripheral blood. The receptors originated from a man between 50 and 59 years old with acute or convalescent COVID-19.

The chain recombines TRBV11-2 with TRBJ2-7; 7 bases match TRBD1. The CDR3 covers 13 residues. The germline V gene has CDR1 SGHAT and CDR2 FQNNGV. V was clipped by 4 bases and J by 4 bases; unmatched bases: 4. The CDR3 nucleotides are TGTGCCAGCAGCTCAGACAGGGAATACGAGCAGTACTTC. It translates to CASSSDREYEQYF.

The chain has TRBV10-3 and TRBJ2-3; TRBD2 matches 11 bases. V dropped 5 bases and J dropped 3; count of bases not matched to a gene: 4. CDR3 size: 15 residues. CDR1 and CDR2 from the germline V gene are ENHRY and SYGVKD. CDR3 nucleotides: TGTGCCATCAGTCCTACTAGCGGGGGAACAGATACGCAGTATTTT. This translates into CAISPTSGGTDTQYF.

The rearrangement uses TRBV10-3 and TRBJ1-4; D is perhaps TRBD1 (5 bases). The germline V gene encodes CDR1 ENHRY and CDR2 SYGVKD. Trimming took 8 bases from V and 7 from J, leaving 14 bases between them. The CDR3 is 13 residues long. CDR3: CAISAGSTEKLFF. For the CDR3, the DNA is TGTGCCATCTCGGCAGGGTCGACTGAAAAACTGTTTTTT.